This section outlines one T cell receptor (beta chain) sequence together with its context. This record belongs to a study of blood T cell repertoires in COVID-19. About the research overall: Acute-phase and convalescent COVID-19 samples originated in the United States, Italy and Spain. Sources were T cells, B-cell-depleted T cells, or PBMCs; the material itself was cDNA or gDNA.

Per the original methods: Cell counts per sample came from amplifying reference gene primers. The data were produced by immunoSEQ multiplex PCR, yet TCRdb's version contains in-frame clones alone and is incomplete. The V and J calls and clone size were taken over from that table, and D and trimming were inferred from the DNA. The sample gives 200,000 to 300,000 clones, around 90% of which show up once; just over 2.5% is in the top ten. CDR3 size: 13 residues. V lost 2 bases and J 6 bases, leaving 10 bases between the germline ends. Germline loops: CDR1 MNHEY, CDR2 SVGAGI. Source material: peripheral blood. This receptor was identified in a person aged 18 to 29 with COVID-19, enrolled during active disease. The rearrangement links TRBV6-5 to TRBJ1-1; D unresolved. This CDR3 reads CASSYNPQAEAFF. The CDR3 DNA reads TGTGCCAGCAGTTACAACCCGCAGGCTGAAGCTTTCTTT.